The rows below give T cell receptor beta chains drawn from one sample of a study of blood T cell repertoires in COVID-19. Sequencing used immunoSEQ multiplex PCR; TCRdb keeps in-frame clones, though not all of them. The data contain more than 200,000 clones, more than 85% of them singletons. The sample taken for sequencing was PBMCs or T cells enriched from blood (not recorded which). All receptors come from a woman in her 30s who had recovered from COVID-19. CDR3s include the opening cysteine and the closing phenylalanine or tryptophan. D genes are given only for firm matches. Where a row states a size, it is once, few, many or the class of an expanded clone; other rows omit it.

>NA|NA|TRBJ2-2|TRBV2
CASSEAGGATGELFF
TGTGCCAGCAGTGAAGCAGGTGGGGCGACCGGGGAGCTGTTTTTT
>once|NA|TRBJ1-1|TRBV9
CASSSDFSTEAFF
TGTGCCAGCAGTTCAGACTTTTCCACTGAAGCTTTCTTT
>NA|TRBD1|TRBJ1-2|TRBV28
CASSPPLRTGGNGYTF
TGTGCCAGCAGTCCCCCTCTCCGAACAGGGGGAAATGGCTACACCTTC
>NA|NA|TRBJ1-2|TRBV3-1/TRBV3-2
CASSPAMGGPGGYTF
TGTGCCAGCAGCCCCGCCATGGGAGGGCCGGGAGGCTACACCTTC
>NA|TRBD1|TRBJ1-1|TRBV29-1
CSVLQGVGTEAFF
TGCAGCGTGCTACAGGGGGTCGGGACTGAAGCTTTCTTT
>NA|TRBD1|TRBJ1-2|TRBV30
CAWSSRQSRTGNYGYTF
TGTGCCTGGAGTTCTCGCCAATCTCGGACAGGGAACTATGGCTACACCTTC
>NA|NA|TRBJ1-1|TRBV20-1
CSASKDRNTEAFF
TGCAGTGCTAGTAAGGACAGGAACACTGAAGCTTTCTTT
>NA|TRBD2|TRBJ2-1|TRBV2
CASFRLAGFNEQFF
TGTGCCAGCTTCCGACTAGCGGGGTTCAATGAGCAGTTCTTC
>NA|NA|TRBJ1-3|TRBV4-3
CASSPQTAGNTIYF
TGCGCCAGCAGCCCTCAGACAGCTGGAAACACCATATATTTT
>NA|TRBD1|TRBJ2-1|TRBV19
CASSSSRTGSYNEQFF
TGTGCCAGTAGTAGTTCCAGGACAGGCTCCTACAATGAGCAGTTCTTC
>NA|TRBD1|TRBJ2-3|TRBV28
CASSRRDRGRTDTQYF
TGTGCCAGCAGTCGTCGGGACAGGGGGCGGACAGATACGCAGTATTTT
>NA|NA|TRBJ1-1|TRBV4-1
CASSQDGGTEAFF
TGCGCCAGCAGCCAAGATGGAGGCACTGAAGCTTTCTTT
>NA|NA|TRBJ1-1|TRBV4-3
CASSQGLTGNTEAFF
TGCGCCAGCAGCCAAGGTTTAACAGGAAACACTGAAGCTTTCTTT
>few|TRBD1|TRBJ1-1|TRBV18
CASSPKLGDRNTEAFF
TGTGCCAGCTCACCTAAGTTGGGGGACAGGAACACTGAAGCTTTCTTT
>NA|NA|TRBJ2-7|TRBV6-5
CASRAGYLEQYF
TGTGCCAGTAGGGCAGGGTACTTGGAGCAGTACTTC
>once|TRBD2|TRBJ2-7|TRBV4-1
CASSQDLGTSGRRSYEQYF
TGCGCCAGCAGCCAAGATCTAGGGACTAGCGGGAGAAGGTCCTACGAGCAGTACTTC
>NA|NA|TRBJ2-5|TRBV14
CASSQGSSETQYF
TGTGCCAGCAGCCAAGGTAGCTCGGAGACCCAGTACTTC